This entry concerns a single TCR beta chain. Assay used: immunoSEQ multiplex PCR; TCRdb lists only in-frame clones, some missing. The table shows 95,000 to 150,000 clones, with about nine tenths occurring only once. The data were taken from a study of T cell responses to AZD1222 COVID-19 vaccine. The material was peripheral blood, obtained on day 0 of AZD1222 vaccination. This receptor was obtained from an adult in good health.

This CDR3 reads CASSFLESRGSPLHF. DNA for the CDR3: TGTGCCAGCAGTTTCCTGGAGAGTAGGGGGTCACCCCTCCACTTT. The chain employs TRBV28 and TRBJ1-6; possibly TRBD1 for D (6 bases). Germline-derived CDR1 and CDR2 are MDHEN and SYDVKM. The CDR3 is 15 residues long. The V and J ends lost 3 bases and 10 bases respectively, with 16 bases between them. The complete variable domain, with remaining parts taken from reference TRBV28 and TRBJ1-6, reads DVKVTQSSRYLVKRTGEKVFLECVQDMDHENMFWYRQDPGLGLRLIYFSYDVKMKEKGDIPEGYSVSREKKERFSLILESASTNQTSMYLCASSFLESRGSPLHFGNGTRLTVT.